These 9 T cell receptor beta chains share one sample of origin, sequenced in a study of shared clonotypes between healthy human individuals. It was CD45RO-negative cells, positively selected for CCR7, that made up naive CD8 cells, with terminally differentiated effector memory CD45RA+ cells excluded. Libraries were prepared by immunoSEQ multiplex PCR; TCRdb keeps only in-frame clonotypes and omits some of them. Among fewer than 850,000 clones, around 96% were seen once, and the ten largest hold less than 0.25%. The sample taken for sequencing was naive CD8+ T cells sorted from blood. These receptors were obtained from a man under 40 in good health.

The V call is TRBV27, the J call TRBJ1-3, with 9 bases identical to TRBD1. The V segment lost 2 bases and the J segment 6 bases; nucleotides outside the gene matches: 5. Germline lookup yields CDR1 MNHEY and CDR2 SMNVEV (reference sequence). CDR3 length: 15 amino acids. CDR3: CASSLLRQGENTIYF. DNA of the CDR3: TGTGCCAGCAGTTTACTGCGACAGGGGGAAAACACCATATATTTT.

V usage is TRBV7-2 and J usage is TRBJ2-7; D uncertain. The CDR3 loop spans 15 amino acids. The ends were cut back, 1 base at V and 0 bases at J, with 10 bases in the middle. Germline CDR1 SGHTA, CDR2 FQGNSA. CDR3 sequence (DNA): TGTGCCAGCAGCTTAGTTCAGTCGAGCTCCTACGAGCAGTACTTC. It codes for CASSLVQSSSYEQYF.

This clone was seen once. V gene TRBV27 combines with J gene TRBJ2-1, with D possibly being TRBD1 (5 bases). There are 14 residues in the CDR3. Between the trimmed V and J ends, which lost 6 bases and 7 bases, there was a span of 16 bases. CDR1 is MNHEY and CDR2 is SMNVEV in the germline V gene (reference sequence). The CDR3, as DNA: TGTGCCAGCAGGCTGGGGCTTACCGGAAATGAGCAGTTCTTC. This sequence encodes CASRLGLTGNEQFF.

This rearrangement joins TRBV27 to TRBJ2-3; 12 bases align to TRBD2. The germline V gene has CDR1 MNHEY and CDR2 SMNVEV (reference sequence). V shed 3 bases, J shed 4 bases, and the junction held 8 bases outside the gene matches. This CDR3 has 17 amino acids. CDR3 loop: CASSFLTSGRGADTQYF. As DNA, the CDR3 is TGTGCCAGCAGTTTTCTGACTAGCGGGAGAGGCGCAGATACGCAGTATTTT.

This clone was detected once. The chain has TRBV5-1 and TRBJ1-1, with D maybe TRBD1 (5 bases). The V end was cut by 0 bases, the J end by 4 bases, with 10 bases between. This CDR3 spans 14 amino acids. Germline assignment: CDR1 SGHRS and CDR2 YFSETQ. CDR3 in amino acids: CASSLGRASTEAFF. The CDR3, as DNA: TGCGCCAGCAGCTTGGGCAGGGCGAGCACTGAAGCTTTCTTT.

The rearrangement joins TRBV9 to TRBJ2-1, with 10 nucleotides matching TRBD2. The CDR3 contains 16 residues. Germline loops: CDR1 SGDLS, CDR2 YYNGEE. V lost 0 bases and J lost 9; bases outside the gene matches: 9. CDR3 nucleotide sequence: TGTGCCAGCAGCGTAGGTCCAGCGGGAGGGCCGGGTGAGCAGTTCTTC. It specifies CASSVGPAGGPGEQFF.

The rearrangement links TRBV29-1 to TRBJ2-7, with TRBD1 matching over 9 bases. CDR1 is SQVTM and CDR2 is ANQGSEA in the germline V gene. J was trimmed by 1 base and V by 6 bases; bases with no gene match: 7. This CDR3 has 14 residues. CDR3 loop: CSVPGQGPSYEQYF. The CDR3 bases are TGCAGCGTACCGGGACAGGGTCCTTCCTACGAGCAGTACTTC.

V gene TRBV5-1 combines with J gene TRBJ2-7; D remains ambiguous. This CDR3 is built from 13 residues. Between the trimmed V and J ends, which lost 0 bases and 13 bases, there was a span of 17 bases. Germline CDR1 SGHRS, CDR2 YFSETQ. DNA of the CDR3: TGCGCCAGCAGCTTGGATCTTAAACACAAACGTTACTTC. Encoded protein: CASSLDLKHKRYF.

CDR3 nucleotides: TGTGCCAGCAGCTTATCTGTTGGTTTGGCGGGAGGAGGCGGAGATACGCAGTATTTT. Protein sequence: CASSLSVGLAGGGGDTQYF. The rearrangement links TRBV7-6 to TRBJ2-3, with 8 nucleotides matching TRBD2. Germline V CDR1 and CDR2: SGHVS, FNYEAQ. The V and J ends lost 2 bases and 5 bases, in that order; junction bases with no gene match: 18. The CDR3 has 19 amino acids.